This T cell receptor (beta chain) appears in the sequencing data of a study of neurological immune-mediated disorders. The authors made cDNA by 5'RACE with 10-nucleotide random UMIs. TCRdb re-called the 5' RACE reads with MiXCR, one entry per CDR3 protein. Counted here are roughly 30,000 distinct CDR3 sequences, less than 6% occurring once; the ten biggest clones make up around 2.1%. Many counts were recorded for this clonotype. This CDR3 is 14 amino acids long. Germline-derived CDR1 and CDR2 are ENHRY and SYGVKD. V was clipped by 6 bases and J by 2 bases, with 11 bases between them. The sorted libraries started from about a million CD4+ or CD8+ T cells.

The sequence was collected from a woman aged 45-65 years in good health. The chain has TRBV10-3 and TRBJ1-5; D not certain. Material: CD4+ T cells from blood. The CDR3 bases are TGTGCCATCAGCCCCGGCCAGGGCAATCAGCCCCAGCATTTT. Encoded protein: CAISPGQGNQPQHF.